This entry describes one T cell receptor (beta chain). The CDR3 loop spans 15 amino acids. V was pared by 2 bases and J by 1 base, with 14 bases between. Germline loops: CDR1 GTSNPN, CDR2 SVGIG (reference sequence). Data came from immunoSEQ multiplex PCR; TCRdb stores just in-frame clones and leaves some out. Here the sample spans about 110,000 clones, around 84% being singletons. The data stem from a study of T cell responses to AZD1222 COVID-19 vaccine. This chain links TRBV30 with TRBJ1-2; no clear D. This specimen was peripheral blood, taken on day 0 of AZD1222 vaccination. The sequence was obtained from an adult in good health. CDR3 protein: CAWSKAQTLNYGYTF. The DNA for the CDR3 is TGTGCCTGGAGTAAGGCTCAGACCCTTAACTATGGCTACACCTTC. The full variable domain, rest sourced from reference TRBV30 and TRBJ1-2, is SQTIHQWPATLVQPVGSPLSLECTVEGTSNPNLYWYRQAAGRGLQLLFYSVGIGQISSEVPQNLSASRPQDRQFILSSKKLLLSDSGFYLCAWSKAQTLNYGYTFGSGTRLTVV.